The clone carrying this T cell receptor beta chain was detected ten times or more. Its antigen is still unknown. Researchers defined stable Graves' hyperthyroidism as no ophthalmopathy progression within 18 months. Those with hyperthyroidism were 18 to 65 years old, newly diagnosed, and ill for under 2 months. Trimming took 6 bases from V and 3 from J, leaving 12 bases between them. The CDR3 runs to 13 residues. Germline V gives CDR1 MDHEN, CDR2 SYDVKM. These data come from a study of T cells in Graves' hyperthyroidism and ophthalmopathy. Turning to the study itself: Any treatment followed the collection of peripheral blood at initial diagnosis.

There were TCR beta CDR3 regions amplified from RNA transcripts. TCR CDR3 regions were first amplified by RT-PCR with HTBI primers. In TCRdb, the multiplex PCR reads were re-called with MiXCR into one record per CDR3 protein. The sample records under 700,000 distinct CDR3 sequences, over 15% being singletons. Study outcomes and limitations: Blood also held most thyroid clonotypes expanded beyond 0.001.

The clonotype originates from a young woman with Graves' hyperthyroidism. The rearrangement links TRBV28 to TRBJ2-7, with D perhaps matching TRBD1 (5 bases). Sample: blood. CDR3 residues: CASRDTGYYEQYF. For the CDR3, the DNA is TGTGCCAGCAGGGACACTGGTTACTACGAGCAGTACTTC.